These 20 T cell receptor beta chains came from one sample sequenced in a study of Ad26.COV2.S vaccination and SARS-CoV-2 variants. Generated by immunoSEQ multiplex PCR, the TCRdb table keeps only in-frame clones and is missing some. The table includes 510,000 or so clones, roughly nine tenths detected once. The treatment is: approximately 18 received Ad26.COV2.S at low or high dose, single or two shots; several received placebo; per-sample allocation not given. It was on day 63 after the first vaccine or placebo injection that samples were taken. Sequenced here: peripheral blood, sampled in a trial of Ad26.COV2.S vaccine versus placebo. These receptor sequences come from a person between 18 and 65 years old who received the Ad26.COV2.S COVID-19 vaccine or a placebo.

This chain joins TRBV27 and TRBJ2-7; TRBD2 agrees at 12 bases. The length of the CDR3 is 14 residues. V gave up 6 bases and J gave up 3 bases; unmatched junction bases: 3. Germline V gene data show CDR1 as MNHEY and CDR2 as SMNVEV (reference sequence). In DNA form, the CDR3 reads TGTGCCAGCAGAATACTAGCGGGAGGCTACGAGCAGTACTTC. Its protein product is CASRILAGGYEQYF.

Only a few counts were recorded for this clone. The rearrangement uses TRBV5-6 and TRBJ1-3; TRBD1 might be the D (5 bases). Germline CDR1 SGHDT, CDR2 YYEEEE. Trimming left V 1 base short and J 6 bases short, with 11 bases between. The CDR3 runs 14 residues. This CDR3 is CASSLQGVENTIYF. The CDR3 region has the DNA TGTGCCAGCAGCTTGCAGGGCGTGGAAAACACCATATATTTT.

The V and J genes are TRBV6-4 and TRBJ2-1, with D unresolved. Germline loops: CDR1 MRHNA, CDR2 SNTAGT. Trimming shortened V by 1 base and J by 0 bases, and 7 bases separated the two germline ends. This CDR3 is 15 amino acids long. Here the CDR3 reads CASSDFMSSYNEQFF. CDR3 coding DNA: TGTGCCAGCAGTGACTTTATGAGCTCCTACAATGAGCAGTTCTTC.

As concerns this clone: Other DNA sequences of this sample code for an identical CDR3. The gene calls are TRBV7-9 and TRBJ1-6; tentatively, D is TRBD1 (5 bases). In germline, CDR1 is SEHNR, CDR2 FQNEAQ (reference sequence). V was shortened by 1 base and J by 8 bases, with 12 bases between the two germline ends. CDR3 length: 15 amino acids. The CDR3 region has the DNA TGTGCCAGCAGCTTAGGTGGTCAGGGAGATTCACCCCTCCACTTT. This translates into CASSLGGQGDSPLHF.

The chain uses TRBV30 and TRBJ2-7, with D perhaps matching TRBD2 (5 bases). The CDR3 has 13 amino acids. Germline-derived CDR1 and CDR2 are GTSNPN and SVGIG (reference sequence). V was shortened by 1 base and J by 12 bases, with 19 bases between the two germline ends. CDR3 region: CAWSALNSGSWYF. The CDR3 region has the DNA TGTGCCTGGAGTGCCCTAAACTCGGGGTCATGGTACTTC.

This clone was picked up one time. CDR3 in amino acids: CASSPGQDLYGYTF. CDR3 nucleotides: TGTGCCAGCAGCCCCGGACAGGATCTCTATGGCTACACCTTC. The gene calls are TRBV5-5 and TRBJ1-2; 7 bases are shared with TRBD1. CDR1 and CDR2 from the germline V gene are SGHKS and YYEKEE (reference sequence). CDR3 size: 14 residues. The junction had 7 bases not matched to a gene; V was cut back by 4 bases and J by 4 bases.

The rearrangement links TRBV28 to TRBJ2-3, with TRBD2 identical over 10 bases. The CDR3 has 14 residues. The ends lost 7 bases at V and 5 bases at J; junction bases unmatched: 6. Germline CDR1 is MDHEN and CDR2 is SYDVKM. The CDR3: CASTLAGVVDTQYF. The CDR3 DNA reads as TGTGCCAGCACCCTAGCGGGAGTGGTAGATACGCAGTATTTT. The full variable domain, in which reference TRBV28 and TRBJ2-3 provide the parts outside the CDR3, is DVKVTQSSRYLVKRTGEKVFLECVQDMDHENMFWYRQDPGLGLRLIYFSYDVKMKEKGDIPEGYSVSREKKERFSLILESASTNQTSMYLCASTLAGVVDTQYFGPGTRLTVL.

DNA of the CDR3: TGTGCCATCAGTGATACTAGCGGGAGACCGGATACGCAGTATTTT. Amino acid sequence: CAISDTSGRPDTQYF. The chain combines TRBV10-3 with TRBJ2-3; 11 nucleotides align to TRBD2. This CDR3 contains 15 residues. Germline V gives CDR1 ENHRY, CDR2 SYGVKD. V lost 3 bases, J lost 6 bases, and 5 bases stayed unmatched.

This clone has a single count. The chain joins TRBV5-6 to TRBJ1-5; 8 bases map to TRBD1. The germline CDR1 and CDR2 sequences are SGHDT and YYEEEE. CDR3 size: 15 residues. V gave up 0 bases and J gave up 3 bases; unmatched junction bases: 2. This chain's CDR3 is CASSLGTGFNQPQHF. The CDR3 DNA reads TGTGCCAGCAGCTTGGGGACAGGGTTCAATCAGCCCCAGCATTTT.

The V and J genes are TRBV7-3 and TRBJ2-1; maybe TRBD1 (7 bases). Germline assignment: CDR1 SGHTA and CDR2 FQGTGA. The CDR3 has 14 amino acids. With 5 bases removed from V and 8 bases from J, the gap between germline ends came to 16 bases. CDR3 residues: CASSRSGGLDEQFF. As DNA, the CDR3 is TGTGCCAGCAGCCGTTCAGGGGGGCTGGATGAGCAGTTCTTC.

The chain combines TRBV30 with TRBJ1-1; D gene uncertain. CDR3 length: 10 residues. V was cut by 8 bases and J by 7 bases, with 11 bases left in between. Germline loops: CDR1 GTSNPN, CDR2 SVGIG (reference sequence). The CDR3 is CANGPREAFF. The DNA of the CDR3 is TGTGCCAATGGCCCCCGTGAAGCTTTCTTT.

This clone has a count of ten or more. The genes are TRBV9 and TRBJ2-7, with a tentative D call TRBD2 (5 bases). The CDR3 is 15 residues long. Germline values: CDR1 SGDLS, CDR2 YYNGEE. V lost 0 bases, J lost 2 bases, and 12 bases lay in between. The CDR3 reads CASSVAVGAAYEQYF. CDR3 coding DNA: TGTGCCAGCAGCGTAGCTGTGGGAGCAGCCTACGAGCAGTACTTC.

The genes are TRBV11-3 and TRBJ2-1; D tentatively fits TRBD1 or TRBD2 (5 bases each). The CDR3 covers 15 residues. The V end lost 5 bases, the J end lost 2 bases, and 13 bases lay between the germline ends. The V gene's germline CDR1 is SGHNT and CDR2 YENEEA. CDR3 nucleotide sequence: TGTGCCAGCAGCCTCGGGGCGCAGGCCTACAATGAGCAGTTCTTC. Protein product: CASSLGAQAYNEQFF.

In DNA, the CDR3 is TGTGCCAGCAGCTTGGGAATGACTACCACCTACGAGCAGTACTTC. Its protein product is CASSLGMTTTYEQYF. The rearrangement uses TRBV5-4 and TRBJ2-7; perhaps TRBD2 as D (5 bases). The CDR3 covers 15 residues. The germline gives CDR1 SGHNT, CDR2 YYREEE (reference sequence). V shed 0 bases and J shed 2 bases, with 12 bases lying between them.

The chain employs TRBV24-1 and TRBJ2-1; D is ambiguous. Germline V gene data show CDR1 as KGHDR and CDR2 as SFDVKD. The CDR3 sequence is 13 residues long. V was trimmed by 7 bases and J by 2 bases, leaving 8 bases between them. The CDR3 region has the DNA TGTGCCACCAGGTCAATCGCCTACAATGAGCAGTTCTTC. Its protein is CATRSIAYNEQFF.

This clone has a handful of counts. This chain connects TRBV5-1 to TRBJ2-1; D possibly corresponds to TRBD2 (5 bases). Deletions cut 4 bases from V and 0 bases from J, with 11 bases between. This CDR3 has 15 residues. Germline CDR1 SGHRS, CDR2 YFSETQ. The CDR3 spells CASSKTTASYNEQFF. The CDR3 nucleotides read TGCGCCAGCAGCAAGACTACTGCCTCCTACAATGAGCAGTTCTTC.

The V and J genes are TRBV7-8 and TRBJ1-3, with D unresolved. The CDR3 is made up of 15 amino acids. V lost 0 bases, J lost 3 bases, and 9 bases lay in between. Germline assignment: CDR1 SGHVS and CDR2 FQNEAQ. The CDR3 DNA reads as TGTGCCAGCAGCTTAGCCTCTCAGAGTGGAAACACCATATATTTT. It translates to CASSLASQSGNTIYF. The entire variable domain, with the rest obtained from reference TRBV7-8 and TRBJ1-3, is as follows: GAGVSQSPRYKVAKRGQDVALRCDPISGHVSLFWYQQALGQGPEFLTYFQNEAQLDKSGLPSDRFFAERPEGSVSTLKIQRTQQEDSAVYLCASSLASQSGNTIYFGEGSWLTVV.

V gene TRBV2 combines with J gene TRBJ1-5; D unresolved. This CDR3 region has 14 residues. Germline V gives CDR1 SNHLY, CDR2 FYNNEI. V shed 4 bases and J shed 5 bases, with 12 bases lying between them. The chain's CDR3 is CASSVYGPYQPQHF. Here the CDR3 DNA reads TGTGCCAGCAGTGTATACGGTCCCTATCAGCCCCAGCATTTT.

This chain links TRBV25-1 with TRBJ1-2; D remains ambiguous. The CDR3 has 13 residues. Trimming stripped 3 bases from V and 8 bases from J, with 13 bases between. Germline CDR1 MGHDK, CDR2 SYGVNS. DNA of the CDR3: TGTGCCAGCAGTGAGGCATCCTTTCGGGGCTACACCTTC. It specifies CASSEASFRGYTF.

The rearrangement uses TRBV9 and TRBJ2-2; TRBD2 might be the D (5 bases). The CDR3 extends over 14 amino acids. V lost 6 bases, J lost 0 bases, and 9 bases lay in between. Germline V gene data show CDR1 as SGDLS and CDR2 as YYNGEE. The CDR3 spells CASNKAANTGELFF. The CDR3 nucleotides read TGTGCCAGCAACAAAGCGGCGAACACCGGGGAGCTGTTTTTT.